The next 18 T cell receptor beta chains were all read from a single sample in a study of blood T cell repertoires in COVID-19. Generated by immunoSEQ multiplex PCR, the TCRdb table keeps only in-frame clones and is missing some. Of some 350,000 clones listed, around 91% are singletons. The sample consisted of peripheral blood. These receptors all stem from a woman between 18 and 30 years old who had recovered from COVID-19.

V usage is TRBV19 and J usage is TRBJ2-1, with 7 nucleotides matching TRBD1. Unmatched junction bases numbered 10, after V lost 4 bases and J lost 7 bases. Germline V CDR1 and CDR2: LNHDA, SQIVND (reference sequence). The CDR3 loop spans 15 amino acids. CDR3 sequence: CASSTGQVVGNEQFF. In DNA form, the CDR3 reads TGTGCCAGTAGTACAGGACAGGTCGTGGGGAATGAGCAGTTCTTC.

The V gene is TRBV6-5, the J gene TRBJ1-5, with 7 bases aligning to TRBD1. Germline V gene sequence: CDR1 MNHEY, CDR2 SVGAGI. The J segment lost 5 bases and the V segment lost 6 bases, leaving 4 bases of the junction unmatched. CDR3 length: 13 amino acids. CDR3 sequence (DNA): TGTGCCAGCAGCGTGGGGACAGATCAGCCCCAGCATTTT. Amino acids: CASSVGTDQPQHF.

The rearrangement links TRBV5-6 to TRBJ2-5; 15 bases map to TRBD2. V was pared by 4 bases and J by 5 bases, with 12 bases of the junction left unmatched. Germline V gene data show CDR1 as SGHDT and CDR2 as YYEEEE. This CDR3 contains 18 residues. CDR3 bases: TGTGCCAGCAGCCCCGGACTAGCGGGAGGGCCGGGCTCGGAGACCCAGTACTTC. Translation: CASSPGLAGGPGSETQYF. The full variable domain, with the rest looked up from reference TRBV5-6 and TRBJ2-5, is DAGVTQSPTHLIKTRGQQVTLRCSPKSGHDTVSWYQQALGQGPQFIFQYYEEEERQRGNFPDRFSGHQFPNYSSELNVNALLLGDSALYLCASSPGLAGGPGSETQYFGPGTRLLVL.

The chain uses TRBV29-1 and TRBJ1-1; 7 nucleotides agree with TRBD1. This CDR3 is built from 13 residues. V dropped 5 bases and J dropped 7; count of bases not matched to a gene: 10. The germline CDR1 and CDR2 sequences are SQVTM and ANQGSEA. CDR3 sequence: CSVQQGGIGEAFF. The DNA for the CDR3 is TGCAGCGTTCAGCAGGGGGGAATAGGTGAAGCTTTCTTT.

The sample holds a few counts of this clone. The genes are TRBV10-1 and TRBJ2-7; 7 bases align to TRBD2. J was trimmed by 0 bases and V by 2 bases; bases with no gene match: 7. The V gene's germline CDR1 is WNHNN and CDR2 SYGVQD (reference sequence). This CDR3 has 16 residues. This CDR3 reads CASSEVVAGSSYEQYV. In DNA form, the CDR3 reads TGCGCCAGCAGTGAGGTGGTAGCGGGCAGCTCCTACGAGCAGTACGTC.

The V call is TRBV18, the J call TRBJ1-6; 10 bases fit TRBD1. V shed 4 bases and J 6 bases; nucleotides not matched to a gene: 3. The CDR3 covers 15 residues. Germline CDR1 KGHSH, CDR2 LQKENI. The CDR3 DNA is TGTGCCAGCTCACGACAGGGGGCAGGTAATTCACCCCTCCACTTT. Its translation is CASSRQGAGNSPLHF.

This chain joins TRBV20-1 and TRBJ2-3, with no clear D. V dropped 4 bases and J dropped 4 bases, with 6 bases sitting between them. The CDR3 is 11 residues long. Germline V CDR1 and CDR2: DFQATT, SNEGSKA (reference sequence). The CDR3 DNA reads TGCAGTGCTAAAGCTGCAGATACGCAGTATTTT. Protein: CSAKAADTQYF.

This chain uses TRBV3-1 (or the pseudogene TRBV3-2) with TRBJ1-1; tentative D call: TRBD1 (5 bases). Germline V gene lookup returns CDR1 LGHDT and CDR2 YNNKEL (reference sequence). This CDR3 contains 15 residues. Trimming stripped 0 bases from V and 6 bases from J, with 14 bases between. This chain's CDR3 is CASSQDSQTVAEAFF. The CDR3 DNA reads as TGTGCCAGCAGCCAAGATTCACAGACAGTCGCTGAAGCTTTCTTT.

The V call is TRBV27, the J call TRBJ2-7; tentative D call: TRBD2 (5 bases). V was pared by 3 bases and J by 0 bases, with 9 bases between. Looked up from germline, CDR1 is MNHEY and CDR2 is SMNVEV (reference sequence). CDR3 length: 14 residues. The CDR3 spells CASSFRAGSYEQYV. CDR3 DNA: TGTGCCAGCAGTTTTCGGGCGGGCTCCTACGAGCAGTACGTC.

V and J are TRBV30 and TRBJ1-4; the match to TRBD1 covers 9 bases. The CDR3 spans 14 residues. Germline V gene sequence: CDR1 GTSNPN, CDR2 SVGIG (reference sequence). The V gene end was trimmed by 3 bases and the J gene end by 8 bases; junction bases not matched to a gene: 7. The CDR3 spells CAWRGQGLVEKLFF. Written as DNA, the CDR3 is TGTGCCTGGAGGGGACAGGGACTTGTAGAAAAACTGTTTTTT.

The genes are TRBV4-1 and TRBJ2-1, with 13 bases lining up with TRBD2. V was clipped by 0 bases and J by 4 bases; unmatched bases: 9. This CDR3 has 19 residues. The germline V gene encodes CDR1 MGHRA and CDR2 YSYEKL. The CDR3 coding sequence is TGCGCCAGCAGCCAAGACCGGACTAGCGGGAGTGAAAGGTACAATGAGCAGTTCTTC. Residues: CASSQDRTSGSERYNEQFF.

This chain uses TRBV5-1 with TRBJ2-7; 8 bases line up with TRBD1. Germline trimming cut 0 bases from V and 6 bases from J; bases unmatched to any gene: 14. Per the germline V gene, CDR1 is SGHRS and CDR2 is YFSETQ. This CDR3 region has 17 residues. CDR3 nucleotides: TGCGCCAGCAGCTTGGCCCTAACCATGGACAGGGAAAGCGAGCAGTACGTC. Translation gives CASSLALTMDRESEQYV.

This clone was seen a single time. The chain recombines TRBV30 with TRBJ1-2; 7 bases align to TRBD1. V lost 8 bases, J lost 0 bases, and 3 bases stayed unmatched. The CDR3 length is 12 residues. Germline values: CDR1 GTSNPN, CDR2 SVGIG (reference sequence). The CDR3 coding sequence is TGTGCCGCGGGACAGTCTAACTATGGCTACACCTTC. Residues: CAAGQSNYGYTF.

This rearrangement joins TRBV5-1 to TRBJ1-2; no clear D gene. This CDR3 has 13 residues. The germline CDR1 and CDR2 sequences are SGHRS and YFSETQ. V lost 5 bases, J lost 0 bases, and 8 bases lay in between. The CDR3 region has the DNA TGCGCCAGCAGTGAAACAGCTAACTATGGCTACACCTTC. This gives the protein CASSETANYGYTF.

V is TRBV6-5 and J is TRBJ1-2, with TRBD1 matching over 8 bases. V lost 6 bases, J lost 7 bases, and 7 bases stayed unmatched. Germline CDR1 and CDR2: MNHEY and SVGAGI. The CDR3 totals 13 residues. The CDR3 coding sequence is TGTGCCAGCAGAGACAGGGGAATCGGTGGCTACACCTTC. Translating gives CASRDRGIGGYTF.

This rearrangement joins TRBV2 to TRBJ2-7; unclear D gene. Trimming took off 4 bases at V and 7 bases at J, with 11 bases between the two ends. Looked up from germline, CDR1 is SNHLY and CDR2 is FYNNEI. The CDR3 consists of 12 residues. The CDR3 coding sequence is TGTGCCAGCAGTGTTTGGGCCCTGGAGCAGTACGTC. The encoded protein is CASSVWALEQYV.

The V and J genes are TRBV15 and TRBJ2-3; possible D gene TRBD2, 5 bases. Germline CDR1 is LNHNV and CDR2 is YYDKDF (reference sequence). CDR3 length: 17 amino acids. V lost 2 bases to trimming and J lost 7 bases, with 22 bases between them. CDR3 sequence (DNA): TGTGCCACCAGCAGATGGGCTTCCGCGGACCCGGGAAATACGCAGTATTTT. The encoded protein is CATSRWASADPGNTQYF.

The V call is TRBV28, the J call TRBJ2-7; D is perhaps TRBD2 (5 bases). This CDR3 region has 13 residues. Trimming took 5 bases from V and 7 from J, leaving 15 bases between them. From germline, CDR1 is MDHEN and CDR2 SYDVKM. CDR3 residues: CASSRSLASEQYV. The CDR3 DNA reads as TGTGCCAGCAGTCGATCCTTAGCGTCTGAGCAGTACGTC.